Below, one TCR beta chain is given with its context. Its antigen target is currently unknown. Base quality data are lacking; no much larger clone is found one base away. The CDR3 starts with the cysteine, ends with the phenylalanine, and has 14 residues. The read is trimmed to its CDR3 DNA, 42 bases read in frame from base 1. The junction carries 15 bases between V and J, which are trimmed by 3 bases and 9 bases respectively. Taken from the germline V gene, the CDR1 and CDR2 loops are SGHTA and FQGNSA. This record belongs to a study of T cell repertoires in cytomegalovirus infection (dated by TCRdb to the late 2010s). Concerning the study at large: The peptide stimulations were aimed at well-studied HLA-B-restricted epitopes as well as recently identified HLA-C-restricted CMV epitopes, whose presentation resists viral immunomodulation. Because public TCR beta signatures pointed to carriage of CMV infection together with the matching HLA type, the HLA type of each donor mattered for the analysis.

The intended sense of this specimen's treatment or condition label: in vitro stimulation with specific CMV peptide epitopes to enrich CMV-specific T cells. Instrument on record: Illumina HiSeq 1500. TCRdb cleaned the public reads at Q25 with fastp, built clones with MiXCR and kept in-frame beta chains. Rows with one shared CDR3 protein collapse into an entry with the most common genes and DNA. The sample records roughly 730,000 distinct CDR3 sequences, around 30% of which are singletons. 15% to 20% of the sample is held by the ten biggest clonotypes. Summary of the overall study and its limitations: In both this cohort and an independent 352-donor cohort, the cumulative frequency of public TCR beta family members distinguished carriers of CMV infection plus the relevant HLA type. The ex vivo response was dominated by HLA-C-restricted CMV-specific TCR beta clonotypes, which also provided the single most frequent clonotype in two of eight donors.

The chain couples TRBV7-2 to TRBJ2-1, with the D call tentatively TRBD1 or TRBD2, each fitting 6 bases. This clonotype originated in a human donor in good health (CMV status not recorded). Some clones in this sample may be carry-over from other donors' samples. The sample was cultured PBMCs, taken from culture after CMV antigen stimulation. The CDR3 protein is CASSLGGGQVEQFF. The nucleotide sequence is given as TGTGCCAGCAGCTTGGGTGGGGGGCAGGTTGAGCAGTTCTTC.